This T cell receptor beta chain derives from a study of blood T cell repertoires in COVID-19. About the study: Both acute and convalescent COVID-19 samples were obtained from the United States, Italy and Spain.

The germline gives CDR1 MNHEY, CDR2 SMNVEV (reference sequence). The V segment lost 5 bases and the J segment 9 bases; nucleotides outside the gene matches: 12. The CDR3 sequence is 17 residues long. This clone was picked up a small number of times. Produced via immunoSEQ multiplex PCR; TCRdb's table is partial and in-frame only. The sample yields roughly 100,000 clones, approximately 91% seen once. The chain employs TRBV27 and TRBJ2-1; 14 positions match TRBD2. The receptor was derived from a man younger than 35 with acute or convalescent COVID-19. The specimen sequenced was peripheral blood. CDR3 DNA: TGTGCCAGCAGTCCCGCCCGACTAGCGGGGGGGCATATTGAGCAGTTCTTC. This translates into CASSPARLAGGHIEQFF.